The clone carrying this TCR beta chain appeared a single time. Antigen specificity is unknown. This CDR3 comprises 15 residues. From germline, CDR1 is SNHLY and CDR2 FYNNEI. The ends lost 6 bases at V and 3 bases at J; junction bases unmatched: 6. The data derive from a study of cytomegalovirus exposure and HLA in healthy donors. Study-level points and caveats: A likely sequencing artifact accounted for one observed cluster of highly shared sequence variants. Relative to equally common others, HLA-associated TCR beta chains showed greater clonal expansion in a later analysis. Segments of the TCR beta V type were, in most cases, productive about 90% or about 30% of the time in an earlier analysis.

The PCR used 60 Vbeta and 13 Jbeta primers. TCRdb keeps only in-frame clones here, not all; method: immunoSEQ multiplex PCR. The sample includes approximately 170,000 clones, 65% to 85% seen only once; the top ten take 4.5% to 5.5%. The sample comprised PBMCs. The V call is TRBV2, the J call TRBJ1-3; 9 positions agree with TRBD1. The sequence was collected from a woman aged 45-59 years in good health and CMV-seropositive. Here the CDR3 reads CASSQQGADGNTIYF. CDR3 sequence (DNA): TGTGCCAGCAGCCAACAGGGGGCCGATGGAAACACCATATATTTT.